The 15 T cell receptor beta chains reported below all come from one sample, sequenced in a study of regulatory and conventional T cells in RAG deficiency. Conventional CD4+ T cells were sorted from blood as CD25-low CD127-high cells. Some clones are missing from TCRdb's copy, which holds only in-frame ones; the method was immunoSEQ multiplex PCR. The sample records approximately 28,000 clones, 90% to 95% being singletons. These data are also associated with another study on regulatory T cells. That study reports: Primers: 52 TRBV forward and 13 TRBJ reverse.

The sequencing sample was made of CD25- CD4+ T cells sorted from blood. These TCRs come from a human donor in good health.

This chain links TRBV7-2 with TRBJ2-2, with 9 bases that match TRBD2. V shed 5 bases, J shed 7 bases, and the junction held 5 bases outside the gene matches. The CDR3 spans 14 residues. Germline-derived CDR1 and CDR2 are SGHTA and FQGNSA. The CDR3 DNA sequence: TGTGCCAGCAGCCGTGCGGGGGGGCTCGGGGAGCTGTTTTTT. This encodes CASSRAGGLGELFF.

This clone has only one observation. The same CDR3 arises from other DNA sequences in this sample as well. The genes are TRBV2 and TRBJ1-6; 7 bases line up with TRBD1. The CDR3 runs to 16 residues. With V trimmed by 6 bases and J by 13 bases, 18 bases remained unmatched. Germline-derived CDR1 and CDR2 are SNHLY and FYNNEI. CDR3 amino acids: CASSSKGDRVNSPLHF. Here the CDR3 DNA reads TGTGCCAGCAGCTCAAAAGGAGACAGGGTCAACTCCCCCCTCCACTTT.

This chain links TRBV5-5 with TRBJ1-6; D call uncertain. This CDR3 spans 15 amino acids. V lost 3 bases, J lost 4 bases, and 11 bases lay in between. Looked up from germline, CDR1 is SGHKS and CDR2 is YYEKEE (reference sequence). The CDR3 DNA sequence: TGTGCCAGCAGCTCGGTCGGAGGATATAATTCACCCCTCCACTTT. This translates into CASSSVGGYNSPLHF.

J is TRBJ2-5 and V is TRBV28; 8 bases fit TRBD1. V dropped 6 bases and J dropped 0; count of bases not matched to a gene: 3. Germline V gives CDR1 MDHEN, CDR2 SYDVKM. CDR3 size: 14 residues. The CDR3 nucleotides read TGTGCCAGCAGCGACAGGGGAAACCAAGAGACCCAGTACTTC. Encoded protein: CASSDRGNQETQYF.

The CDR3 DNA follows: TGCGCCAGCAGCAACGGACTAGCTTCAGATACGCAGTATTTT. It is translated as CASSNGLASDTQYF. V and J are TRBV5-1 and TRBJ2-3; TRBD2 agrees at 8 bases. This CDR3 has 14 amino acids. J lost 4 bases, V lost 4 bases, and 5 bases had no gene match. CDR1 and CDR2 (germline): SGHRS, YFSETQ. The variable domain in full, completed from reference TRBV5-1 and TRBJ2-3, reads KAGVTQTPRYLIKTRGQQVTLSCSPISGHRSVSWYQQTPGQGLQFLFEYFSETQRNKGNFPGRFSGRQFSNSRSEMNVSTLELGDSALYLCASSNGLASDTQYFGPGTRLTVL.

The CDR3: CASSDLARGGNQPQHF. The CDR3 DNA reads TGTGCCAGCAGTGACTTGGCTAGGGGCGGCAATCAGCCCCAGCATTTT. The V call is TRBV6-1, the J call TRBJ1-5; perhaps TRBD1 as D (5 bases). There are 16 residues in the CDR3. Germline V gene data show CDR1 as MNHNS and CDR2 as SASEGT. Trimming pared 3 bases from V and 2 bases from J, leaving 14 bases between.

The chain recombines TRBV18 with TRBJ2-7; 7 bases map to TRBD1. Trimming cost V 2 bases and J 6 bases; bases outside gene matches: 4. This CDR3 has 13 amino acids. Germline-derived CDR1 and CDR2 are KGHSH and LQKENI. This CDR3 is CASSPGQAAEQYF. The CDR3 coding sequence is TGTGCCAGCTCACCAGGACAGGCTGCCGAGCAGTACTTC.

This chain uses TRBV19 with TRBJ2-1; 9 bases match TRBD2. CDR1 LNHDA and CDR2 SQIVND come from the germline V gene (reference sequence). There are 13 residues in the CDR3. V shed 7 bases and J 9 bases; nucleotides not matched to a gene: 7. This CDR3 is CASKAGGLSEQFF. The DNA of the CDR3 is TGTGCCAGTAAGGCGGGGGGGCTAAGTGAGCAGTTCTTC. Based on the CDR3 plus reference TRBV19 and TRBJ2-1, the full variable domain is DGGITQSPKYLFRKEGQNVTLSCEQNLNHDAMYWYRQDPGQGLRLIYYSQIVNDFQKGDIAEGYSVSREKKESFPLTVTSAQKNPTAFYLCASKAGGLSEQFFGPGTRLTVL.

This rearrangement joins TRBV7-3 to TRBJ2-2; possibly TRBD2 for D (6 bases). CDR1 SGHTA and CDR2 FQGTGA come from the germline V gene. This CDR3 contains 16 residues. V lost 4 bases, J lost 4 bases, and 16 bases lay in between. CDR3 amino acids: CASSSMLAGTTGELFF. The CDR3 DNA sequence: TGTGCCAGCAGCTCCATGCTCGCGGGGACCACCGGGGAGCTGTTTTTT.

The chain employs TRBV6-1 and TRBJ2-7; D is perhaps TRBD1 (6 bases). Trimming pared 8 bases from V and 9 bases from J, leaving 20 bases between. Germline-derived CDR1 and CDR2 are MNHNS and SASEGT. This CDR3 has 13 residues. CDR3 DNA sequence: TGTGCCAGCGGACACAGGGACCCTTCGTGGCAGTACTTC. This gives the protein CASGHRDPSWQYF.

In this sample, this clone turned up once. The chain joins TRBV7-8 to TRBJ1-1; possibly TRBD1 for D (6 bases). Trimming took 1 base from V and 3 from J, leaving 9 bases between them. The CDR3 contains 14 residues. Germline CDR1 is SGHVS and CDR2 is FQNEAQ. CDR3 coding DNA: TGTGCCAGCAGCTTAGTGACAGGTTACACTGAAGCTTTCTTT. Protein: CASSLVTGYTEAFF.

This chain joins TRBV9 and TRBJ1-3; tentative D call: TRBD1 (6 bases). This CDR3 comprises 15 residues. Germline lookup yields CDR1 SGDLS and CDR2 YYNGEE. Trimming removed 4 bases from V and 4 bases from J, with 15 bases in between. CDR3 sequence: CASSSRMDRGNTIYF. CDR3 sequence (DNA): TGTGCCAGCAGCTCCCGTATGGACAGAGGAAACACCATATATTTT.

The chain uses TRBV5-6 and TRBJ1-4; TRBD1 is a possible D gene (5 bases). Germline V lookup: CDR1 SGHDT, CDR2 YYEEEE. Deletions cut 2 bases from V and 5 bases from J, with 10 bases between. The CDR3 runs to 14 residues. CDR3 coding DNA: TGTGCCAGCAGCTTCGACAGAGTAAATGAAAAACTGTTTTTT. It specifies CASSFDRVNEKLFF.

This chain links TRBV18 with TRBJ1-2; 12 nucleotides align to TRBD1. V lost 3 bases, J lost 5 bases, and 7 bases stayed unmatched. This CDR3 contains 16 residues. Germline V gives CDR1 KGHSH, CDR2 LQKENI. The CDR3 sequence is CASSPQRDRGRYGYTF. The CDR3 DNA follows: TGTGCCAGCTCACCCCAACGGGACAGGGGGCGTTATGGCTACACCTTC.

Remarks on this clone: Additional DNA sequences in this sample encode the identical CDR3. V is TRBV5-1 and J is TRBJ2-3; 7 nucleotides match TRBD2. Germline V lookup: CDR1 SGHRS, CDR2 YFSETQ. CDR3 length: 14 residues. With 0 bases clipped from V and 3 bases from J, the junction kept 1 base outside the gene matches. The CDR3 DNA follows: TGCGCCAGCAGCTTGGGCGGGGGAACAGATACGCAGTATTTT. This sequence encodes CASSLGGGTDTQYF. Using reference TRBV5-1 and TRBJ2-3 for the parts outside the CDR3, the full variable domain is KAGVTQTPRYLIKTRGQQVTLSCSPISGHRSVSWYQQTPGQGLQFLFEYFSETQRNKGNFPGRFSGRQFSNSRSEMNVSTLELGDSALYLCASSLGGGTDTQYFGPGTRLTVL.